The 30 T cell receptor beta chains below all came from one sample that was sequenced in a study of vaccination effects on CD4 cells after COVID-19. TCRdb's table, derived via immunoSEQ multiplex PCR, lists solely in-frame clones and lacks some. The sample carries 70,000 or so clones, over 65% recorded once. Prior to sequencing, the ViraFEST assay stimulated PBMC with viral peptide pools, which expanded the antigen-specific CD4+ T cells. Investigators separated out CD4+ T cells once about eleven days of culture had passed. Infection with SARS-CoV-2 occurred in the person between March and December 2020, and PCR confirmed it. Which antigens these TCRs recognize remains unknown. The source was CD4+ T cells from PBMCs cultured with HIV peptides, collected before COVID-19 vaccination. Subset noted: HIV-1 Nef peptide pool negative control/reference culture. All receptors come from a human donor who had a prior SARS-CoV-2 infection.

This clone was seen a handful of times. V gene TRBV5-6 combines with J gene TRBJ1-6; 8 bases match TRBD1. Germline V lookup: CDR1 SGHDT, CDR2 YYEEEE. The CDR3 runs 15 residues. V was clipped by 4 bases and J by 7 bases; unmatched bases: 7. The CDR3 sequence: CASSIRTGPNSPLHF. CDR3 DNA sequence: TGTGCCAGCAGCATACGGACAGGGCCCAATTCACCCCTCCACTTT.

J is TRBJ1-1 and V is TRBV27; possible D gene TRBD1, 6 bases. CDR1 and CDR2 (germline): MNHEY, SMNVEV (reference sequence). Between the trimmed V and J ends, which lost 4 bases and 5 bases, there was a span of 14 bases. The length of the CDR3 is 14 residues. The chain's CDR3 is CASSSGEVWTEAFF. Here the CDR3 DNA reads TGTGCCAGCAGTTCAGGGGAGGTGTGGACTGAAGCTTTCTTT.

The V and J genes are TRBV11-3 and TRBJ2-5; tentatively, D is TRBD1 (6 bases). Germline assignment: CDR1 SGHNT and CDR2 YENEEA. V was shortened by 3 bases and J by 3 bases, with 23 bases between the two germline ends. The CDR3 has 18 amino acids. The CDR3 coding sequence is TGTGCCAGCAGCTTCGGACAGTCGTCGATCACGCAGAAAGAGACCCAGTACTTC. This encodes CASSFGQSSITQKETQYF.

The chain uses TRBV5-4 and TRBJ2-5; 13 nucleotides match TRBD2. The V and J ends lost 4 bases and 2 bases, in that order; junction bases with no gene match: 11. The CDR3 runs to 18 residues. Germline assignment: CDR1 SGHNT and CDR2 YYREEE (reference sequence). The CDR3 sequence: CASSLPPRLAGGQETQYF. DNA for the CDR3: TGTGCCAGCAGCCTCCCCCCGAGACTAGCGGGGGGACAAGAGACCCAGTACTTC.

The J gene is TRBJ2-2, the V gene TRBV5-1; 10 nucleotides match TRBD2. Losses at the gene ends were 0 bases for V and 4 bases for J; bases not matched to a gene: 3. This CDR3 has 16 residues. CDR1 is SGHRS and CDR2 is YFSETQ in the germline V gene. CDR3 sequence: CASSLEVAGGTGELFF. In nucleotides, the CDR3 is TGCGCCAGCAGCTTGGAGGTAGCGGGGGGCACCGGGGAGCTGTTTTTT.

The V call is TRBV12-5, the J call TRBJ2-5, with a possible D match to TRBD1 (5 bases). The CDR3 length is 13 residues. Germline loops: CDR1 LGHNT, CDR2 FRNRAP. V dropped 6 bases and J dropped 2 bases, with 10 bases sitting between them. The CDR3 bases are TGTGCTAGTGGCCCCCGGACACAAGAGACCCAGTACTTC. This encodes CASGPRTQETQYF.

This chain links TRBV6-6 with TRBJ2-7; no clear D. The CDR3 sequence is 14 residues long. CDR1 and CDR2 (germline): MNHNY, SVGAGI (reference sequence). The germline V and J ends were trimmed by 2 bases and 2 bases, with 10 bases remaining between them. Written as DNA, the CDR3 is TGTGCCAGCAGTTACGGGCAGGCCGCCTACGAGCAGTACTTC. Amino acid sequence: CASSYGQAAYEQYF.

V and J are TRBV9 and TRBJ2-7, with 9 bases fitting TRBD1. Germline V CDR1 and CDR2: SGDLS, YYNGEE. V lost 4 bases and J lost 2; bases outside the gene matches: 7. This CDR3 contains 15 residues. CDR3 sequence reads: CASSKGQGGTYEQYF. DNA for the CDR3: TGTGCCAGCAGCAAGGGACAGGGAGGGACCTACGAGCAGTACTTC.

This clone was seen more than once but under ten times. The gene calls are TRBV5-1 and TRBJ2-1; 8 nucleotides line up with TRBD2. The CDR3 sequence is 16 residues long. The germline V gene encodes CDR1 SGHRS and CDR2 YFSETQ. After removal of 7 bases from V and 0 bases from J, the junction contained 9 bases not matched to a gene. CDR3 sequence (DNA): TGCGCCAGCTTCCCCGGGGGGGCCGCCTCCTACAATGAGCAGTTCTTC. Protein: CASFPGGAASYNEQFF.

This chain connects TRBV30 to TRBJ1-2, with unresolved D. V shed 5 bases and J shed 8 bases, with 18 bases lying between them. CDR3 length: 13 amino acids. Germline V CDR1 and CDR2: GTSNPN, SVGIG (reference sequence). The CDR3 sequence is CAWAGGSGFGYTF. CDR3 in DNA: TGTGCCTGGGCTGGCGGGTCGGGATTCGGCTACACCTTC. The entire variable domain, with the rest obtained from reference TRBV30 and TRBJ1-2, is as follows: SQTIHQWPATLVQPVGSPLSLECTVEGTSNPNLYWYRQAAGRGLQLLFYSVGIGQISSEVPQNLSASRPQDRQFILSSKKLLLSDSGFYLCAWAGGSGFGYTFGSGTRLTVV.

The V gene is TRBV6-5, the J gene TRBJ2-5, with 10 bases identical to TRBD2. Germline-derived CDR1 and CDR2 are MNHEY and SVGAGI. After removal of 2 bases from V and 9 bases from J, the junction contained 12 bases not matched to a gene. The CDR3 runs 16 residues. CDR3 region: CASSYGLAGVQGAQYF. In DNA form, the CDR3 reads TGTGCCAGCAGTTACGGGCTAGCGGGAGTTCAGGGCGCCCAGTACTTC.

The chain is built from TRBV6-1 and TRBJ2-7; 7 nucleotides line up with TRBD1. CDR3 length: 13 amino acids. Germline V gene lookup returns CDR1 MNHNS and CDR2 SASEGT. Germline trimming cut 3 bases from V and 7 bases from J; bases unmatched to any gene: 6. The CDR3 nucleotides read TGTGCCAGCAGTGAGAGGGGGCTAGGAGAGCAGTACTTC. Translated: CASSERGLGEQYF.

The V call is TRBV7-8, the J call TRBJ1-5; TRBD1 matches 7 bases. CDR1 SGHVS and CDR2 FQNEAQ come from the germline V gene. J was trimmed by 5 bases and V by 5 bases; bases with no gene match: 3. The CDR3 totals 13 residues. As DNA, the CDR3 is TGTGCCAGCAGCGTCACAGGGGATCAGCCCCAGCATTTT. Its protein product is CASSVTGDQPQHF.

The chain joins TRBV6-5 to TRBJ2-7, with 8 bases that match TRBD1. V lost 6 bases, J lost 3 bases, and 4 bases stayed unmatched. CDR1 and CDR2 from the germline V gene are MNHEY and SVGAGI. The CDR3 consists of 13 residues. For the CDR3, the DNA is TGTGCCAGCAGGGGGACAGGATACTACGAGCAGTACTTC. Its translation is CASRGTGYYEQYF.

This chain joins TRBV4-1 and TRBJ2-1, with 8 bases lining up with TRBD2. This CDR3 is 17 amino acids long. CDR1 MGHRA and CDR2 YSYEKL come from the germline V gene. V was pared by 1 base and J by 6 bases, with 11 bases of the junction left unmatched. The CDR3 spells CASSQVVKREQGNEQFF. Here the CDR3 DNA reads TGCGCCAGCAGCCAAGTGGTAAAGCGGGAGCAAGGCAATGAGCAGTTCTTC.

This chain connects TRBV11-2 to TRBJ2-1; 12 nucleotides align to TRBD2. The CDR3 sequence is 16 residues long. CDR1 SGHAT and CDR2 FQNNGV come from the germline V gene. Trimming cost V 0 bases and J 5 bases; bases outside gene matches: 2. CDR3 DNA sequence: TGTGCCAGCAGCTTAGAAGGACTAGCGGGAAACAATGAGCAGTTCTTC. It yields the protein CASSLEGLAGNNEQFF.

This clone was found once. The rearrangement joins TRBV27 to TRBJ2-3; 8 positions agree with TRBD2. V lost 2 bases to trimming and J lost 6 bases; unmatched junction nucleotides: 1. Germline V CDR1 and CDR2: MNHEY, SMNVEV (reference sequence). The CDR3 is 13 amino acids. The CDR3 sequence: CASSLIAGDTQYF. The CDR3 DNA is TGTGCCAGCAGTTTAATAGCGGGGGATACGCAGTATTTT.

This clone was found once. V is TRBV2 and J is TRBJ1-4; 8 bases align to TRBD1. J lost 8 bases, V lost 4 bases, and 3 bases had no gene match. From germline, CDR1 is SNHLY and CDR2 FYNNEI. The CDR3 has 13 amino acids. The CDR3 nucleotides read TGTGCCAGCAGTGCAGGGGGCAGAGAAAAACTGTTTTTT. Its protein is CASSAGGREKLFF.

This clone was detected only once. The chain has TRBV5-6 and TRBJ1-1; D is undetermined. Trimming shortened V by 4 bases and J by 2 bases, and 18 bases separated the two germline ends. CDR1 and CDR2 (germline): SGHDT, YYEEEE. This CDR3 has 16 amino acids. As DNA, the CDR3 is TGTGCCAGCAGCCGACCGGGTCGCAGTTTAAACACTGAAGCTTTCTTT. It translates to CASSRPGRSLNTEAFF.

The V call is TRBV19, the J call TRBJ2-1, with a tentative D call TRBD1 (6 bases). Germline CDR1 LNHDA, CDR2 SQIVND (reference sequence). V lost 3 bases to trimming and J lost 9 bases, with 24 bases between them. The CDR3 sequence is 17 residues long. CDR3: CASSIPDPGATGSEQFF. The CDR3 DNA is TGTGCCAGTAGTATTCCAGACCCAGGGGCCACAGGTTCTGAGCAGTTCTTC.

The CDR3 DNA reads as TGTGCCAGCAGCGAAACCCTCCCCCCAGATACGCAGTATTTT. It is translated as CASSETLPPDTQYF. This chain links TRBV2 with TRBJ2-3; D is uncertain. CDR3 length equals 14 residues. V dropped 6 bases and J dropped 4 bases, with 14 bases sitting between them. Germline V gene sequence: CDR1 SNHLY, CDR2 FYNNEI.

The chain uses TRBV7-2 and TRBJ2-7; TRBD1 matches at 9 bases. The CDR3 extends over 14 amino acids. V was clipped by 4 bases and J by 4 bases; unmatched bases: 5. Germline V CDR1 and CDR2: SGHTA, FQGNSA. The chain's CDR3 is CASSSSGQGYEQYF. DNA of the CDR3: TGTGCCAGCAGCTCATCAGGACAGGGGTACGAGCAGTACTTC.

A few counts support this clone. The chain carries TRBV5-1 and TRBJ1-2; D unclear. Trimming shortened V by 2 bases and J by 5 bases, and 13 bases separated the two germline ends. This CDR3 spans 14 amino acids. CDR1 SGHRS and CDR2 YFSETQ come from the germline V gene. The DNA for the CDR3 is TGCGCCAGCAGCTTTGGTCCCGGGGATTATGGCTACACCTTC. It specifies CASSFGPGDYGYTF.

The gene calls are TRBV4-2 and TRBJ2-1, with TRBD2 identical over 10 bases. Germline CDR1 and CDR2: LGHNA and YNFKEQ. CDR3 length: 15 residues. V lost 2 bases, J lost 8 bases, and 6 bases stayed unmatched. The CDR3 region is CASSQSSGGADEQFF. CDR3 DNA: TGTGCCAGCAGCCAATCGAGCGGGGGGGCCGATGAGCAGTTCTTC.

The chain recombines TRBV28 with TRBJ1-3; D remains unclear. The CDR3 totals 11 residues. From germline, CDR1 is MDHEN and CDR2 SYDVKM. Trimming shortened V by 7 bases and J by 8 bases, and 9 bases separated the two germline ends. The CDR3 nucleotides are TGTGCCAGCATGCATTGGTACACCATATATTTT. Its protein is CASMHWYTIYF.

The rearrangement joins TRBV6-1 to TRBJ1-3; maybe TRBD1 (5 bases). V lost 1 base to trimming and J lost 0 bases, with 16 bases between them. CDR1 is MNHNS and CDR2 is SASEGT in the germline V gene. The CDR3 loop spans 18 amino acids. CDR3 sequence reads: CASSEGGGFVDSGNTIYF. The DNA of the CDR3 is TGTGCCAGCAGTGAAGGGGGCGGGTTCGTGGACTCTGGAAACACCATATATTTT.

The chain has TRBV7-3 and TRBJ2-3; TRBD2 matches 7 bases. V trimming: 3 bases; J trimming: 5 bases; junction bases outside the gene matches: 2. CDR1 and CDR2 (germline): SGHTA, FQGTGA. This CDR3 region has 13 residues. CDR3: CASSLTSQDTQYF. In DNA form, the CDR3 reads TGTGCCAGCAGCTTGACTAGCCAAGATACGCAGTATTTT.

The chain employs TRBV4-2 and TRBJ1-1; 9 bases map to TRBD1. This CDR3 contains 14 residues. Germline assignment: CDR1 LGHNA and CDR2 YNFKEQ. Trimming at V came to 4 bases and at J to 4 bases, leaving 4 bases not matched to a gene. The DNA for the CDR3 is TGTGCCAGCAGCCTTCGACAGGGGGTCACTGAAGCTTTCTTT. It translates to CASSLRQGVTEAFF.

The chain carries TRBV20-1 and TRBJ2-5; weak D call: TRBD2 (6 bases). V was cut by 3 bases and J by 5 bases, with 19 bases left in between. The CDR3 runs 15 residues. The germline V gene encodes CDR1 DFQATT and CDR2 SNEGSKA (reference sequence). CDR3 DNA: TGCAGTGCTAGTGGCGGGACCATAATTAGGGAGACCCAGTACTTC. This encodes CSASGGTIIRETQYF.

This chain connects TRBV29-1 to TRBJ2-3; 8 bases match TRBD1. Germline CDR1 reads SQVTM; CDR2 reads ANQGSEA. The length of the CDR3 is 14 residues. Losses at the gene ends were 7 bases for V and 0 bases for J; bases not matched to a gene: 6. The CDR3 DNA reads as TGCAGCGGTTGGACAGGGTCGAGCACAGATACGCAGTATTTT. Translation: CSGWTGSSTDTQYF.